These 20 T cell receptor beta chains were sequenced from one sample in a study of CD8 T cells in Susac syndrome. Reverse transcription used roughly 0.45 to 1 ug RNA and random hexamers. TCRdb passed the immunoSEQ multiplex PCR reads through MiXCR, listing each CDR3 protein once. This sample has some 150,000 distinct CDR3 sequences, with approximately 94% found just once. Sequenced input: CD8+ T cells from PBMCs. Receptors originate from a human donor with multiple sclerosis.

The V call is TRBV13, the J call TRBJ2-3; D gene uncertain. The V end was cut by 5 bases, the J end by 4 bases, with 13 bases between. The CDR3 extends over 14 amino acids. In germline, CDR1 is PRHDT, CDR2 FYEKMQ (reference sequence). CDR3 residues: CASSPESSADTQYF. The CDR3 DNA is TGTGCCAGCAGCCCCGAGTCTTCCGCAGATACGCAGTATTTT.

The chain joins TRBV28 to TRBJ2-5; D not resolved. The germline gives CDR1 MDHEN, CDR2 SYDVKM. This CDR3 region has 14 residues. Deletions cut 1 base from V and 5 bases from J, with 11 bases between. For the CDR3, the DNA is TGTGCCAGCAGTTTATTTGGTACCCCGGAGACCCAGTACTTC. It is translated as CASSLFGTPETQYF.

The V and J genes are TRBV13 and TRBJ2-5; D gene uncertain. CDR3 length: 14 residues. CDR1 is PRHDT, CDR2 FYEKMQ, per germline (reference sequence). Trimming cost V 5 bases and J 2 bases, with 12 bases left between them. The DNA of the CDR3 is TGTGCCAGCAGCCCCCGGGCCCAACAAGAGACCCAGTACTTC. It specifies CASSPRAQQETQYF.

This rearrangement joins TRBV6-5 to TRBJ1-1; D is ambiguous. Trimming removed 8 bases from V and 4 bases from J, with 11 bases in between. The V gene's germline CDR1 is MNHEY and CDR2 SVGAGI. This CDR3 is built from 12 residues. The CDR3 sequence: CASGAWGTEAFF. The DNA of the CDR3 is TGTGCCAGCGGTGCGTGGGGCACTGAAGCTTTCTTT.

Here the CDR3 DNA reads TGTGCCAGCAGTTGGACAGAGCCCTATGGCTACACCTTC. Encoded protein: CASSWTEPYGYTF. The rearrangement uses TRBV12-3 or TRBV12-4 and TRBJ1-2; TRBD1 is a possible D gene (6 bases). The CDR3 runs to 13 residues. Deletions cut 4 bases from V and 4 bases from J, with 10 bases between.

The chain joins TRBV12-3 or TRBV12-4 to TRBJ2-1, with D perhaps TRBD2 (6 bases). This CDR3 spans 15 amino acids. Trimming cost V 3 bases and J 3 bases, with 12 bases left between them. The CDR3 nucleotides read TGTGCCAGCAGTTTGGGGGACTCCAACTACAATGAGCAGTTCTTC. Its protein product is CASSLGDSNYNEQFF.

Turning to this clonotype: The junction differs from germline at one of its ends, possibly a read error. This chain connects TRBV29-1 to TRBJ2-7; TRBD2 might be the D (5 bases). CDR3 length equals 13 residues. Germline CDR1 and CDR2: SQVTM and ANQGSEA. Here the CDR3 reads CSVKDYLSYEQYF. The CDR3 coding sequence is TGCAGCGTTAAAGACTACCTCTCCTACGAGCAGTACTTC.

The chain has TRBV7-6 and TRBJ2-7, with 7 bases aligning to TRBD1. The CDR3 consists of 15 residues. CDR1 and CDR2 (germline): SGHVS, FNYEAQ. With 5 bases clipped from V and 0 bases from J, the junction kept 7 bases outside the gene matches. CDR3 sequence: CASSLRTGYSYEQYF. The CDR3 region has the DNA TGTGCCAGCAGCCTGAGGACAGGCTACTCCTACGAGCAGTACTTC.

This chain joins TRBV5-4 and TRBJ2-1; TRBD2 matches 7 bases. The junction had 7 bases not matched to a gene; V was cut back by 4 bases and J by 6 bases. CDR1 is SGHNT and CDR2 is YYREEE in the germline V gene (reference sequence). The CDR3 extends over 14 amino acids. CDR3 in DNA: TGTGCCAGCAGCCCCTGGGGGGGAATCAATGAGCAGTTCTTC. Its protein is CASSPWGGINEQFF. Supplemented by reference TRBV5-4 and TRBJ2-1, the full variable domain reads ETGVTQSPTHLIKTRGQQVTLRCSSQSGHNTVSWYQQALGQGPQFIFQYYREEENGRGNFPPRFSGLQFPNYSSELNVNALELDDSALYLCASSPWGGINEQFFGPGTRLTVL.

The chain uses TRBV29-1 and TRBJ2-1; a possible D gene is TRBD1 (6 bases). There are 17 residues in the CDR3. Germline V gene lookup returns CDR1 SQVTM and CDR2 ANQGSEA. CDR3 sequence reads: CRQRHSCRGVTYNEQFF. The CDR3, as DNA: TGCAGGCAGCGACATTCATGCAGGGGAGTTACCTACAATGAGCAGTTCTTC.

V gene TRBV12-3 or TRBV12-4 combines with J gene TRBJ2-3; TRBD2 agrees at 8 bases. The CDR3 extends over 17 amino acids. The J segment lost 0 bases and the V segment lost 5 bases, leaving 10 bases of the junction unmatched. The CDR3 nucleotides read TGTGCCAGCAGTAGGCCCTTCGGCGGGGGGAGCACAGATACGCAGTATTTT. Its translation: CASSRPFGGGSTDTQYF.

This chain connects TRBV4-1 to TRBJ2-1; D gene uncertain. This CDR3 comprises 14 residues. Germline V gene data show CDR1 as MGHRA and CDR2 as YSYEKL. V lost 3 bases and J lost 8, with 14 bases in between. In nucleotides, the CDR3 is TGCGCCAGCAGCCAGGGCCTAAGGATCGATGAGCAGTTCTTC. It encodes CASSQGLRIDEQFF.

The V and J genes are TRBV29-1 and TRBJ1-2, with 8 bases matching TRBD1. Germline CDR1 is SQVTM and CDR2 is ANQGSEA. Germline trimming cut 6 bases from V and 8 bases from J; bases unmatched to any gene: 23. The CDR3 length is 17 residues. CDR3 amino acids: CSVISKGQARYPYGYTF. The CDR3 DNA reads TGCAGCGTAATCTCTAAGGGACAGGCAAGATATCCGTACGGCTACACCTTC.

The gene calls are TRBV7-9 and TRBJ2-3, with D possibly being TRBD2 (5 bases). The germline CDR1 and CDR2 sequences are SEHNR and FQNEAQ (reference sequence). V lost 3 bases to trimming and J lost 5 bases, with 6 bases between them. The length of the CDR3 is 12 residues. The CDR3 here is CASSFRGDTQYF. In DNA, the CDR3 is TGTGCCAGCAGCTTCCGGGGAGATACGCAGTATTTT.

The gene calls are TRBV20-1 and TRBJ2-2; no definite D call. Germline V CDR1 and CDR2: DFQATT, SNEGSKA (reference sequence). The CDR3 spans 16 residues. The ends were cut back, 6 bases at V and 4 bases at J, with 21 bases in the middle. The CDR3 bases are TGCAGTGCCCAGATGGGCGGAAAGGGTGGCACCGGGGAGCTGTTTTTT. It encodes CSAQMGGKGGTGELFF.

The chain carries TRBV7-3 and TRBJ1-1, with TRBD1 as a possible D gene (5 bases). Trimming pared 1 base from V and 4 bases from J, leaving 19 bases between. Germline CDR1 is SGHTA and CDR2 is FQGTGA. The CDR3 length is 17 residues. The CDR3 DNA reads TGTGCCAGCAGCTTAAGGGGCCCCGATGAGGTCAGCACTGAAGCTTTCTTT. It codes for CASSLRGPDEVSTEAFF.

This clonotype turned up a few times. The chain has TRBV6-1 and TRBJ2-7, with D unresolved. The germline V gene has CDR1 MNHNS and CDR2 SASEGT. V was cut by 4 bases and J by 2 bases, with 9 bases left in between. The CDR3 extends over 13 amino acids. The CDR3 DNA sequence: TGTGCCAGCAGTGTTGGTAGTCCCTACGAGCAGTACTTC. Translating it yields CASSVGSPYEQYF.

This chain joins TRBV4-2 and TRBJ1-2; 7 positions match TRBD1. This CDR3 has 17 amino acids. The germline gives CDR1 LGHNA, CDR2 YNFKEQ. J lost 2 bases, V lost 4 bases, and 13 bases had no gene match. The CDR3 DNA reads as TGTGCCAGCAGCCCGCGTCTAATGGGACAGCGAAACTATGGCTACACCTTC. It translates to CASSPRLMGQRNYGYTF.

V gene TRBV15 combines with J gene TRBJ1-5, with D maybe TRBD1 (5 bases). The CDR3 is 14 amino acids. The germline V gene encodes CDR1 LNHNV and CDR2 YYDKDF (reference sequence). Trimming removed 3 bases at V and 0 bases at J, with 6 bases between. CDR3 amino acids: CATSSQGSNQPQHF. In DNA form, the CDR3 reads TGTGCCACCAGCAGTCAGGGTAGCAATCAGCCCCAGCATTTT.

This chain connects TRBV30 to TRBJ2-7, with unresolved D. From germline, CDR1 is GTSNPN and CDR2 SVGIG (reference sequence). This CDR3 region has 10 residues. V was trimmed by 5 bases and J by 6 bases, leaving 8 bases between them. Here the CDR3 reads CAWSSGEQYF. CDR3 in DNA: TGTGCCTGGTCATCGGGCGAGCAGTACTTC.